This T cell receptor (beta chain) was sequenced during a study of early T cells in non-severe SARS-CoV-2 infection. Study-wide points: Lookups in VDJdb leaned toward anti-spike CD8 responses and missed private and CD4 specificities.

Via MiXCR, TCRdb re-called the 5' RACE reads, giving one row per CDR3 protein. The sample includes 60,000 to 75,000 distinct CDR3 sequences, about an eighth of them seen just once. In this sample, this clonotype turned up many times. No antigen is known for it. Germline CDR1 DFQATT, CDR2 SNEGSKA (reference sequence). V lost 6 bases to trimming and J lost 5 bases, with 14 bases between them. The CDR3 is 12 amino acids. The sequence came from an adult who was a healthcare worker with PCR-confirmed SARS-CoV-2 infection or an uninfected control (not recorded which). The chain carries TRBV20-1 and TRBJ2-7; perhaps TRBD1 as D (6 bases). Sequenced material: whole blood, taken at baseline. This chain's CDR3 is CSAARDIHEQYF. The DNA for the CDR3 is TGCAGTGCGGCCCGGGACATTCACGAGCAGTACTTC.